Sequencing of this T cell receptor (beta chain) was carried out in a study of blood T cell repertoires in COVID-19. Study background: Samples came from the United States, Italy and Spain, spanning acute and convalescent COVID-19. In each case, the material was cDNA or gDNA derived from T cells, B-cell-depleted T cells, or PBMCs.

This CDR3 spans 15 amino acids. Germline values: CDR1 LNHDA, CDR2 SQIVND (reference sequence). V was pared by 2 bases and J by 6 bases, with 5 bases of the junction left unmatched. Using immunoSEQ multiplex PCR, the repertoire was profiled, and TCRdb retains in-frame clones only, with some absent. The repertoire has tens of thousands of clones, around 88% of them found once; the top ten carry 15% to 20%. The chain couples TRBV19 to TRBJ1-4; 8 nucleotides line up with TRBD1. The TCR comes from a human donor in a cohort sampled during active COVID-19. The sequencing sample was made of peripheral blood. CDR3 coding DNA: TGTGCCAGTAGTATACAGGGGGCGCCGGATGAAAAACTGTTTTTT. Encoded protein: CASSIQGAPDEKLFF.